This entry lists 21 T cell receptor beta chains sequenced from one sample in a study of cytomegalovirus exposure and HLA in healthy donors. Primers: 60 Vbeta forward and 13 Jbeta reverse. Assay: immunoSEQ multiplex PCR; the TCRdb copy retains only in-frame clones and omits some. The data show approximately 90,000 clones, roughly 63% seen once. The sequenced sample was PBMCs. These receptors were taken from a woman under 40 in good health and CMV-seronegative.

CDR3 in amino acids: CASSYGGTGRNEQYF. CDR3 sequence (DNA): TGTGCCAGCAGTTACGGGGGGACAGGGCGGAACGAGCAGTACTTC. The chain is built from TRBV6-6 and TRBJ2-5; 9 nucleotides match TRBD1. The end of the DNA aligns better with TRBJ2-7, so the J call may be wrong. Germline CDR1 and CDR2: MNHNY and SVGAGI (reference sequence). This CDR3 has 15 residues.

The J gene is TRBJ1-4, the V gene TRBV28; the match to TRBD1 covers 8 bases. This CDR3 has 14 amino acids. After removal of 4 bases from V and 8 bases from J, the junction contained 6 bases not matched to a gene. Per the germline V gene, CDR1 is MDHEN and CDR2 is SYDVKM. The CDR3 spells CASSSGGMKEKLFF. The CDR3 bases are TGTGCCAGCAGTTCAGGGGGCATGAAGGAAAAACTGTTTTTT. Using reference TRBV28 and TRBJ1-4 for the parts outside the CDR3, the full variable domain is DVKVTQSSRYLVKRTGEKVFLECVQDMDHENMFWYRQDPGLGLRLIYFSYDVKMKEKGDIPEGYSVSREKKERFSLILESASTNQTSMYLCASSSGGMKEKLFFGSGTQLSVL.

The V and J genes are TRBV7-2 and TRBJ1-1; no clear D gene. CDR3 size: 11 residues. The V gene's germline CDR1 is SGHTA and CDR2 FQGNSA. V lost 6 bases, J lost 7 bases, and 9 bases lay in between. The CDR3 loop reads CASREQLEAFF. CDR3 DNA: TGTGCCAGCAGAGAACAGCTTGAAGCTTTCTTT. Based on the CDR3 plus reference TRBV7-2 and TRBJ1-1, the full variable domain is GAGVSQSPSNKVTEKGKDVELRCDPISGHTALYWYRQSLGQGLEFLIYFQGNSAPDKSGLPSDRFSAERTGGSVSTLTIQRTQQEDSAVYLCASREQLEAFFGQGTRLTVV.

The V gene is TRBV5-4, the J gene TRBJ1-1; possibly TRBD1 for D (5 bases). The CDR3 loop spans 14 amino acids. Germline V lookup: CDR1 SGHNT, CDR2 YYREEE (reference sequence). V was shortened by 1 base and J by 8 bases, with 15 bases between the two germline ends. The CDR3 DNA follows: TGTGCCAGCAGCTTGAGCGGGGCAACTCTGGAAGCTTTCTTT. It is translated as CASSLSGATLEAFF.

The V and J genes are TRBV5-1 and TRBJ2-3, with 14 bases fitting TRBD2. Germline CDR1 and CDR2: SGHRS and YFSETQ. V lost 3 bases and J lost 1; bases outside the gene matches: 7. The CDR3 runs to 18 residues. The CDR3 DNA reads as TGCGCCAGCAGCTGGACTAGCGGGGGGCCCCTCGGCACAGATACGCAGTATTTT. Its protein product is CASSWTSGGPLGTDTQYF.

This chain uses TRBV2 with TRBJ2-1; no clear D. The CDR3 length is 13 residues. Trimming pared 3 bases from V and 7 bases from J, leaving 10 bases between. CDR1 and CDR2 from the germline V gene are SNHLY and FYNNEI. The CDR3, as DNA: TGTGCCAGCAGTGACCTAGGCCGAAATGAGCAGTTCTTC. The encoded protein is CASSDLGRNEQFF.

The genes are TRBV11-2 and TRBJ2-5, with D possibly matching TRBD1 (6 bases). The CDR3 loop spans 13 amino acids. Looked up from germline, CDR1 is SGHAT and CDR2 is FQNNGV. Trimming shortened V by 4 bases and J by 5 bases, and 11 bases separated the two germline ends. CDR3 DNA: TGTGCCAGCAGCTCCACAGGGTCGGAGACCCAGTACTTC. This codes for CASSSTGSETQYF.

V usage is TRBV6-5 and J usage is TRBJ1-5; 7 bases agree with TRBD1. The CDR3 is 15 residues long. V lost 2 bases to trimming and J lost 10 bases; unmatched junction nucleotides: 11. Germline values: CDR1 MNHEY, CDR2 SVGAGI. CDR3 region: CASSYRSGGDSPQHF. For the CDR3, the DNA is TGTGCCAGCAGTTACCGGTCGGGAGGGGACAGTCCCCAGCATTTT.

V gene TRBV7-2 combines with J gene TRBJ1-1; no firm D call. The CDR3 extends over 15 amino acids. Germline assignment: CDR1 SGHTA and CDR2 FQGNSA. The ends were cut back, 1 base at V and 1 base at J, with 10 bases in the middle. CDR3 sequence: CASSLGWQKNTEAFF. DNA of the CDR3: TGTGCCAGCAGCTTAGGGTGGCAGAAGAACACTGAAGCTTTCTTT.

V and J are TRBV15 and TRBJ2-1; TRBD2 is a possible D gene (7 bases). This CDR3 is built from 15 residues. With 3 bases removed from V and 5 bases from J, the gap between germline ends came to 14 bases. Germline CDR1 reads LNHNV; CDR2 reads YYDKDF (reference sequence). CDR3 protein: CATSRNRAGDNEQFF. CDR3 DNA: TGTGCCACCAGCAGGAACAGGGCGGGGGACAATGAGCAGTTCTTC.

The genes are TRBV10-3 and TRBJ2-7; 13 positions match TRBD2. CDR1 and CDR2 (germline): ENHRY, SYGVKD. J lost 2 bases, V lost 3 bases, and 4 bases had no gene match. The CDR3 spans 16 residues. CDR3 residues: CAISELAGGRAYEQYF. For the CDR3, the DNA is TGTGCCATCAGTGAACTAGCGGGAGGGAGGGCCTACGAGCAGTACTTC.

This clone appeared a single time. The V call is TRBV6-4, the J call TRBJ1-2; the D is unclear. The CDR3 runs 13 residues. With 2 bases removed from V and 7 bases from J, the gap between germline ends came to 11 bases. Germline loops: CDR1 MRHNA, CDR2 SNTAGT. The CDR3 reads CASSDGPGSGYTF. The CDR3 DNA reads TGTGCCAGCAGTGACGGCCCGGGATCTGGCTACACCTTC.

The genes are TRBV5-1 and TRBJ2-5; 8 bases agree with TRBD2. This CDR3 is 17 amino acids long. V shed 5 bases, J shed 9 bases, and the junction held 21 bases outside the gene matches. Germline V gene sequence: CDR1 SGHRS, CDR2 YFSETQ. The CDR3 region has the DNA TGCGCCAGCAGACCCGGTACAACTAGCGGTGCTCCAGGGGCCCAGTACTTC. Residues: CASRPGTTSGAPGAQYF.

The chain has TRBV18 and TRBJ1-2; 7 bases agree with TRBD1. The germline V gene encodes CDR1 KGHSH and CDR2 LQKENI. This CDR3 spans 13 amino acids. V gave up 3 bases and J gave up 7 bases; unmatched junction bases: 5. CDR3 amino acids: CASSPDRDFGYTF. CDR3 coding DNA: TGTGCCAGCTCACCTGACAGGGACTTTGGCTACACCTTC.

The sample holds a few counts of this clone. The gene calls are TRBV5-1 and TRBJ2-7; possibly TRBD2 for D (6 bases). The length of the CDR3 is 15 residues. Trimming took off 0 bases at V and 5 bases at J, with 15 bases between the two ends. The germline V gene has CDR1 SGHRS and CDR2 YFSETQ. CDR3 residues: CASSLAGERRDEQYF. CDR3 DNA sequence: TGCGCCAGCAGCTTGGCGGGGGAGCGGCGGGACGAGCAGTACTTC. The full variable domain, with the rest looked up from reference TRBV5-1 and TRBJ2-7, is KAGVTQTPRYLIKTRGQQVTLSCSPISGHRSVSWYQQTPGQGLQFLFEYFSETQRNKGNFPGRFSGRQFSNSRSEMNVSTLELGDSALYLCASSLAGERRDEQYFGPGTRLTVT.

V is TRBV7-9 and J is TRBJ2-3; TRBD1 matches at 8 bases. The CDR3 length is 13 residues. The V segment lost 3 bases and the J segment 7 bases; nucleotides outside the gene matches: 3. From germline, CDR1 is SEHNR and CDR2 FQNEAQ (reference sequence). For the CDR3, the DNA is TGTGCCAGCAGCTTGACAGGGGTCCATACGCAGTATTTT. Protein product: CASSLTGVHTQYF.

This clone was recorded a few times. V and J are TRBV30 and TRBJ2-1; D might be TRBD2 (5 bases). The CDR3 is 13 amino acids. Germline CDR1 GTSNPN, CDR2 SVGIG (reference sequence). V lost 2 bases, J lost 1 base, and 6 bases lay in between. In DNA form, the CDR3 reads TGTGCCTGGAGTCCGGGGTCCTACAATGAGCAGTTCTTC. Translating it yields CAWSPGSYNEQFF.

For the CDR3, the DNA is TGCAGCGTCTTACAGGGAAATGGAGGCGCTGAAGCTTTCTTT. It is translated as CSVLQGNGGAEAFF. This chain connects TRBV29-1 to TRBJ1-1; a possible D gene is TRBD1 (6 bases). Per germline, CDR1 SQVTM and CDR2 ANQGSEA. The V and J ends lost 6 bases and 6 bases respectively, with 20 bases between them. The CDR3 covers 14 residues.

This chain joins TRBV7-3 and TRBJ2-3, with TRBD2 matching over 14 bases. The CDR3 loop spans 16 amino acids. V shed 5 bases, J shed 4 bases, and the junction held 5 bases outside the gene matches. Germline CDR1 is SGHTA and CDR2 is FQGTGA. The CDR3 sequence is CASSPRLAGGPDTQYF. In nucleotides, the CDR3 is TGTGCCAGCAGCCCGAGACTAGCGGGAGGGCCAGATACGCAGTATTTT. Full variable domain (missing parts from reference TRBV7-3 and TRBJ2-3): GAGVSQTPSNKVTEKGKYVELRCDPISGHTALYWYRQSLGQGPEFLIYFQGTGAADDSGLPNDRFFAVRPEGSVSTLKIQRTERGDSAVYLCASSPRLAGGPDTQYFGPGTRLTVL.

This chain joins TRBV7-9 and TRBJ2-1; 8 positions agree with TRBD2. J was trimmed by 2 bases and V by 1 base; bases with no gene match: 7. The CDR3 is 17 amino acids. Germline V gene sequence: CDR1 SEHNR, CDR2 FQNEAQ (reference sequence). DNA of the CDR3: TGTGCCAGCAGCTTAGATCCTAGCGGGCGACCCTACAATGAGCAGTTCTTC. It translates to CASSLDPSGRPYNEQFF.

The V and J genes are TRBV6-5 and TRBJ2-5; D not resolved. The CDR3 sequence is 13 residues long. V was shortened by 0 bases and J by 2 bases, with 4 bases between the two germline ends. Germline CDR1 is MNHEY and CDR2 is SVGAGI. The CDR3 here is CASSYSRQETQYF. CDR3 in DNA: TGTGCCAGCAGTTACTCCCGGCAAGAGACCCAGTACTTC.